This TCR beta chain is from a study of Graves' ophthalmopathy and Graves' hyperthyroidism. As diagnostic evidence, clinical symptoms, serum thyroxine, TRAb, thyroid ultrasound and orbital computed tomography were relied upon. With regard to this clonotype: A much larger clone differs by one base, so this may be a read error.

RNA transcripts were the source from which TCR beta CDR3 regions were amplified. The first round was an RT-PCR with HTBI primers, and the second round was a multiplex PCR. TCRdb reprocessed the multiplex PCR reads via MiXCR and lists one record per CDR3 protein. The sample contains about 740,000 distinct CDR3 sequences, roughly 40% of which appear only once. The TCR sequence derives from an adult man with Graves' ophthalmopathy. The specimen sequenced was peripheral blood.

CDR3 in DNA: TGTGCCAGCACTAGGAATGGGGGGCGCTCCTACGAGCAGTACTTC. It specifies CASTRNGGRSYEQYF. V usage is TRBV25-1 and J usage is TRBJ2-7, with D perhaps assigned TRBD1 or TRBD2 (6 bases each). Germline V lookup: CDR1 MGHDK, CDR2 SYGVNS. CDR3 length: 15 residues. V lost 7 bases to trimming and J lost 0 bases, with 16 bases between them.